A single sample is the source of the 11 T cell receptor beta chains below, sequenced in a study of CD8+ T cells in alopecia areata. Treatment here: oral pan-JAK inhibitor, 5-10 mg twice daily. Reverse transcribed after extraction, RNA yielded cDNA as the sequencing template. Method: immunoSEQ multiplex PCR; TCRdb's copy keeps in-frame clones and lacks some. The data show 90,000 to 120,000 clones, less than 90% seen once. The sample was CD8+ T cells sorted from blood, taken at week 24, from a patient treated with tofacitinib. The receptors derive from a human donor with alopecia areata.

The chain carries TRBV4-1 and TRBJ2-7, with 9 bases aligning to TRBD1. Trimming removed 6 bases from V and 3 bases from J; junction bases left unmatched: 6. This CDR3 is built from 14 residues. Per the germline V gene, CDR1 is MGHRA and CDR2 is YSYEKL. CDR3 sequence reads: CASSQTGGFYEQYF. The CDR3 bases are TGCGCCAGCAGTCAAACAGGGGGCTTCTACGAGCAGTACTTC.

V and J are TRBV5-1 and TRBJ1-1; D remains ambiguous. Per the germline V gene, CDR1 is SGHRS and CDR2 is YFSETQ. The length of the CDR3 is 12 residues. V was clipped by 9 bases and J by 4 bases, with 13 bases between them. The CDR3 bases are TGCGCCATTCGCTGGAGGGCCACTGAAGCTTTCTTT. It translates to CAIRWRATEAFF.

The chain employs TRBV6-6 and TRBJ2-7; 7 positions agree with TRBD2. Losses at the gene ends were 0 bases for V and 3 bases for J; bases not matched to a gene: 5. From germline, CDR1 is MNHNY and CDR2 SVGAGI (reference sequence). The CDR3 runs 15 residues. In nucleotides, the CDR3 is TGTGCCAGCAGTTACTCGCCCAGGGAGGGCTACGAGCAGTACTTC. It yields the protein CASSYSPREGYEQYF.

The genes are TRBV7-2 and TRBJ2-1; TRBD1 agrees at 9 bases. The CDR3 is 14 amino acids. Unmatched junction bases numbered 4, after V lost 2 bases and J lost 8 bases. Germline V gene data show CDR1 as SGHTA and CDR2 as FQGNSA. DNA of the CDR3: TGTGCCAGCAGCTTAACAGGGGGCCACGATGAGCAGTTCTTC. It translates to CASSLTGGHDEQFF.

The J gene is TRBJ1-2, the V gene TRBV7-2; D might be TRBD1 (6 bases). With 5 bases removed from V and 8 bases from J, the gap between germline ends came to 12 bases. From germline, CDR1 is SGHTA and CDR2 FQGNSA. The CDR3 extends over 12 amino acids. Written as DNA, the CDR3 is TGTGCCAGCAGCCTCGGGGGGGCGGGCTACACCTTC. It is translated as CASSLGGAGYTF.

This rearrangement joins TRBV5-1 to TRBJ2-1; D call uncertain. Germline lookup yields CDR1 SGHRS and CDR2 YFSETQ. V was pared by 1 base and J by 0 bases, with 8 bases between. This CDR3 is 15 amino acids long. The CDR3 reads CASSLRQSSYNEQFF. DNA for the CDR3: TGCGCCAGCAGCTTGAGGCAGAGCTCCTACAATGAGCAGTTCTTC.

This clone was picked up one time. The chain is built from TRBV29-1 and TRBJ2-1, with D possibly being TRBD1 or TRBD2 (6 bases each). Per germline, CDR1 SQVTM and CDR2 ANQGSEA. V lost 7 bases to trimming and J lost 3 bases, with 16 bases between them. CDR3 length equals 14 residues. The CDR3 spells CSALGGRYYNEQFF. The CDR3, as DNA: TGCAGCGCCTTAGGGGGGAGGTACTACAATGAGCAGTTCTTC.

This clone showed up just once. The rearrangement joins TRBV4-3 to TRBJ2-7, with a weak D call TRBD1 (5 bases). The V gene's germline CDR1 is LGHNA and CDR2 YSLEER. V was trimmed by 0 bases and J by 5 bases, leaving 14 bases between them. CDR3 length: 15 residues. CDR3 bases: TGCGCCAGCAGCCAAGATGTGGCAGGGCTGGACGAGCAGTACTTC. It is translated as CASSQDVAGLDEQYF.

The chain combines TRBV5-1 with TRBJ2-2; D is possibly TRBD1 or TRBD2 (5 bases each). Trimming cost V 2 bases and J 5 bases, with 13 bases left between them. In germline, CDR1 is SGHRS, CDR2 YFSETQ. This CDR3 region has 15 residues. DNA of the CDR3: TGCGCCAGCAGCTTCGACGGGGCTGGAACCGGGGAGCTGTTTTTT. Amino acids: CASSFDGAGTGELFF.

V is TRBV5-1 and J is TRBJ1-2; 7 bases are shared with TRBD1. The CDR3 has 13 amino acids. CDR1 SGHRS and CDR2 YFSETQ come from the germline V gene. The ends lost 4 bases at V and 2 bases at J; junction bases unmatched: 2. CDR3 bases: TGCGCCAGCAGCGAGACAGGGAACTATGGCTACACCTTC. Translation gives CASSETGNYGYTF.

CDR3 sequence reads: CASSFKAGGSTDTQYF. The CDR3, as DNA: TGTGCCAGCAGTTTCAAAGCGGGGGGGAGCACAGATACGCAGTATTTT. The chain carries TRBV28 and TRBJ2-3, with TRBD2 identical over 10 bases. In germline, CDR1 is MDHEN, CDR2 SYDVKM. The CDR3 loop spans 16 amino acids. Trimming removed 3 bases from V and 0 bases from J; junction bases left unmatched: 3.